This TCR beta chain comes out of a study of molecular identifiers for immune sequencing clone quantification. In preparing bulk TCR libraries, previously described methods and listed TCR primers were used. Using its own MiXCR run on the PCR reads, TCRdb lists one record per CDR3 protein. The table has about 500,000 distinct CDR3 sequences, over 20% seen once. CDR3 length equals 15 residues. Germline lookup yields CDR1 SGHDT and CDR2 YYEEEE. V lost 0 bases and J lost 4, with 12 bases in between. This receptor was taken from a human donor in good health. Some libraries in this study had Jurkat cell RNA spiked in. What was sequenced was naive CD8+ T cells from blood, with Jurkat cell RNA spiked in. Subset reported: FACS-sorted CD8+CD4-CCR7+CD45RA+ naive T cells. J is TRBJ2-3 and V is TRBV5-6; possible D gene TRBD2, 6 bases. This CDR3 is CASSLARLAADTQYF. In DNA, the CDR3 is TGTGCCAGCAGCTTGGCCAGGTTAGCGGCAGATACGCAGTATTTT.